This T cell receptor (beta chain) was sequenced in a study of T cell responses to AZD1222 COVID-19 vaccine. About the research overall: Pooled together were second doses at about 4 or about 12 weeks.

Method: immunoSEQ multiplex PCR; TCRdb's copy keeps in-frame clones and lacks some. The sample has some 100,000 clones, 86% seen once; the top ten hold 1.4%. The V end was cut by 5 bases, the J end by 7 bases, with 15 bases between. The CDR3 runs 14 residues. Germline V gene lookup returns CDR1 SGHTA and CDR2 FQGTGA. About this clone: The antigen is undetermined.

Study results and limitations: CD4 TCRs associated with vaccination spanned spike, dominating at 160-218 and 743-854. Seropositive at baseline were only six AZD1222 recipients.

This TCR came from an adult in good health. This chain connects TRBV7-3 to TRBJ1-5; tentatively, D is TRBD1 (6 bases). The sample was peripheral blood, taken on day 0 of AZD1222 vaccination. The CDR3 DNA sequence: TGTGCCAGCAGCCCACTCAGGGGTGGACAGCCCCAGCATTTT. It translates to CASSPLRGGQPQHF. The full variable domain, with the rest looked up from reference TRBV7-3 and TRBJ1-5, is GAGVSQTPSNKVTEKGKYVELRCDPISGHTALYWYRQSLGQGPEFLIYFQGTGAADDSGLPNDRFFAVRPEGSVSTLKIQRTERGDSAVYLCASSPLRGGQPQHFGDGTRLSIL.